The 10 T cell receptor beta chains in this list originate from one sample, sequenced in a study of type 1 regulatory T cells. TCRdb re-derived calls from the reads in MiXCR, one entry per CDR3 protein. The sample contains 80,000 to 100,000 distinct CDR3 sequences, roughly 28% of which appear only once. The material sequenced was CD4+ T cells, either the whole sample or a sorted fraction (not recorded which). The receptors originated from a human donor in good health.

Written as DNA, the CDR3 is TGCAGTGCTAGTCCGAGCACAGATACGCAGTATTTT. It translates to CSASPSTDTQYF. The J gene is TRBJ2-3, the V gene TRBV20-1; D ambiguous. The V and J ends lost 3 bases and 0 bases respectively, with 4 bases between them. The CDR3 is 12 amino acids. CDR1 and CDR2 (germline): DFQATT, SNEGSKA (reference sequence).

The J gene is TRBJ2-3, the V gene TRBV2; no reliable D call. Germline CDR1 reads SNHLY; CDR2 reads FYNNEI. V lost 5 bases to trimming and J lost 6 bases, with 9 bases between them. The CDR3 covers 12 residues. CDR3 in amino acids: CASSRTRDTQYF. CDR3 in DNA: TGTGCCAGCAGTAGGACCCGCGATACGCAGTATTTT.

This clonotype was detected a few times. V gene TRBV10-3 combines with J gene TRBJ1-2; 7 bases match TRBD1. The CDR3 runs to 14 residues. The germline V gene encodes CDR1 ENHRY and CDR2 SYGVKD. Germline trimming cut 9 bases from V and 6 bases from J; bases unmatched to any gene: 13. CDR3 amino acids: CAISPRQDRHGYTF. The CDR3 DNA reads as TGTGCCATTTCCCCCCGACAGGACAGGCATGGCTACACCTTC.

This rearrangement joins TRBV4-1 to TRBJ2-5, with D hard to call. This CDR3 spans 14 amino acids. Trimming cost V 1 base and J 2 bases, with 8 bases left between them. Per the germline V gene, CDR1 is MGHRA and CDR2 is YSYEKL. CDR3 bases: TGCGCCAGCAGCCAAGGGGTACTGCAAGAGACCCAGTACTTC. Translating gives CASSQGVLQETQYF.

Concerning this clonotype: At one boundary the junction diverges from the germline segment, which might be a read error. J is TRBJ1-3 and V is TRBV20-1, with D possibly TRBD1 on 5 matching bases. This CDR3 has 15 amino acids. Germline V gene sequence: CDR1 DFQATT, CDR2 SNEGSKA (reference sequence). For the CDR3, the DNA is TGCAGTGCTAGGGACGAGGGACGATGGGGAAACACCATATTTTTT. This encodes CSARDEGRWGNTIFF.

In this sample, this clonotype turned up a few times. This rearrangement joins TRBV15 to TRBJ2-2, with 12 bases identical to TRBD2. Looked up from germline, CDR1 is LNHNV and CDR2 is YYDKDF (reference sequence). V trimming: 4 bases; J trimming: 1 base; junction bases outside the gene matches: 1. This CDR3 is 16 amino acids long. CDR3 region: CATSKGLAGNTGELFF. CDR3 bases: TGTGCCACCAGCAAGGGACTAGCGGGGAACACCGGGGAGCTGTTTTTT.

There are a few counts of this clonotype. This rearrangement joins TRBV18 to TRBJ1-2; D remains unclear. The CDR3 is 13 amino acids. Germline V CDR1 and CDR2: KGHSH, LQKENI. V dropped 6 bases and J dropped 6 bases, with 14 bases sitting between them. DNA for the CDR3: TGTGCCAGCTCCCGGTCGGGGTTTGATGGCTACACCTTC. As protein: CASSRSGFDGYTF.

This clonotype was observed a handful of times. The chain recombines TRBV7-2 with TRBJ2-5; TRBD2 matches at 8 bases. V lost 1 base to trimming and J lost 4 bases; unmatched junction nucleotides: 5. There are 15 residues in the CDR3. Germline V lookup: CDR1 SGHTA, CDR2 FQGNSA. CDR3 loop: CASSLVTGGPETQYF. In DNA, the CDR3 is TGTGCCAGCAGCTTAGTTACGGGAGGGCCAGAGACCCAGTACTTC.

Turning to this clonotype: One end of the junction fails to match germline, which may point to a read error. V is TRBV3-1 and J is TRBJ2-3; 13 bases fit TRBD2. The germline gives CDR1 LGHDT, CDR2 YNNKEL (reference sequence). The CDR3 is 16 amino acids. CDR3 amino acids: CASSQVGLAGADMQYF. The CDR3 DNA follows: TGTGCCAGCAGCCAAGTCGGACTAGCGGGAGCAGATATGCAGTATTTT.

The J gene is TRBJ2-7, the V gene TRBV3-1, with TRBD1 matching 7 bases. Germline CDR1 reads LGHDT; CDR2 reads YNNKEL (reference sequence). CDR3 size: 13 residues. Trimming cost V 8 bases and J 2 bases; bases outside gene matches: 6. CDR3 region: CASARDRAYEQYF. CDR3 sequence (DNA): TGTGCCAGCGCGAGGGACAGAGCCTACGAGCAGTACTTC.